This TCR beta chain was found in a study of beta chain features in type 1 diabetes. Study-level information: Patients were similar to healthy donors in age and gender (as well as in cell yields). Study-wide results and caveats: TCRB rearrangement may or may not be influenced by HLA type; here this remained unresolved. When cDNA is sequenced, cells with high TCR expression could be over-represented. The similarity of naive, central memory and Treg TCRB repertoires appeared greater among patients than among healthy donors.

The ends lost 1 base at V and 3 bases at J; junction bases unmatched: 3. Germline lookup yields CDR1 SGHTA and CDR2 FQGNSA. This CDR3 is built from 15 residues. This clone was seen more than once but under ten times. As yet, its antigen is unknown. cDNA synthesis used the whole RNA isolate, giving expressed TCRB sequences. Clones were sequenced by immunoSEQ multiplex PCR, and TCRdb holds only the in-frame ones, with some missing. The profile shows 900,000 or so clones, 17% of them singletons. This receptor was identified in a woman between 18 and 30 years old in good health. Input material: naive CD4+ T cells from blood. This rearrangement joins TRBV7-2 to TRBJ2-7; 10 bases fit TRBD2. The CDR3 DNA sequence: TGTGCCAGCAGCTTAGTACTAGCGGGACACTACGAGCAGTACTTC. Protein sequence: CASSLVLAGHYEQYF.